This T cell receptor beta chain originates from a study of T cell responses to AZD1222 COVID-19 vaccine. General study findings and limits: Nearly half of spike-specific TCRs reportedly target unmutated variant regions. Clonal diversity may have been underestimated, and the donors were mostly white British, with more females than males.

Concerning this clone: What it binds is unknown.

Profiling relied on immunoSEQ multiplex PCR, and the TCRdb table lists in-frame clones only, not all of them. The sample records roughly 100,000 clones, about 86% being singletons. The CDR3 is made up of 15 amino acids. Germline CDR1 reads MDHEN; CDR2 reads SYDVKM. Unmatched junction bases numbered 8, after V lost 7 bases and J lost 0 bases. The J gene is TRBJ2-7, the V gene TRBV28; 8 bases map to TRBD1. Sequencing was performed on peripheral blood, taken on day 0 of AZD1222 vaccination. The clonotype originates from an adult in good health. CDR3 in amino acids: CASIPQGGSSYEQYF. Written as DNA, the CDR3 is TGTGCCAGCATCCCACAGGGGGGTAGCTCCTACGAGCAGTACTTC.